This T cell receptor (beta chain) was recovered during a study of shared clonotypes between healthy human individuals. Study-wide results and limits: Sharing across four donors was seen in 4% to 6.5% of naive CD4 clonotypes. Clonotype sharing across donors was expected to vary with sequencing depth.

Only a few counts were recorded for this clone. No antigen is known for it. This CDR3 comprises 13 residues. CDR1 SGDLS and CDR2 YYNGEE come from the germline V gene. V dropped 3 bases and J dropped 8 bases, with 14 bases sitting between them. Using immunoSEQ multiplex PCR, the repertoire was profiled, and TCRdb retains in-frame clones only, with some absent. The table records around 980,000 clones, around 78% of them present only once. This sequence originates from a man between 18 and 29 years old in good health. Some clones in this sample may be carry-over from other donors' samples. The sequenced sample was memory CD4+ T cells from PBMCs. Indicated subset: CD45RA-negative fraction. The chain carries TRBV9 and TRBJ1-2; D might be TRBD1 (6 bases). The CDR3 loop is CASSAIQGGGYTF. The CDR3 DNA reads TGTGCCAGCAGCGCGATACAGGGTGGAGGCTACACCTTC.